Listed below are T cell receptor beta chains from one sample, sequenced in a study of T-cell memory formation after mild COVID-19. TCRdb reprocessed the 5' RACE reads with MiXCR, giving one entry per CDR3 protein. The sample holds some 270,000 distinct CDR3 sequences, roughly 14% seen once. Source material: PBMCs or a T cell subset sorted from them (not recorded which). The receptors were gathered from an adult woman who had mild COVID-19 (a few samples of this study predate the infection). Cell type and time point are not known. Both conserved end residues are part of each CDR3. D genes are given only for firm matches. Only part of the rows carry a size: once, few, many, or a class if the clone is expanded.

cdr3_length	d_call	v_call	j_call	clone_size	cdr3_aa	cdr3_nt
17	TRBD2	TRBV7-2	TRBJ2-3	few	CASSLVTAGGPKDTQYF	TGTGCCAGCAGCTTAGTTACCGCGGGAGGGCCAAAAGATACGCAGTATTTT
11	.	TRBV6-2/TRBV6-3	TRBJ2-2	many	CASSRTGELFF	TGTGCCAGCAGTAGAACCGGGGAGCTGTTTTTT
13	TRBD1	TRBV2	TRBJ2-2	.	CASRAGGTGELFF	TGTGCCAGCAGAGCAGGGGGCACCGGGGAGCTGTTTTTT
14	TRBD2	TRBV19	TRBJ2-4	.	CASSTGLAGNIQYF	TGTGCCAGTAGTACGGGACTAGCGGGCAACATTCAGTACTTC
16	TRBD1	TRBV5-6	TRBJ1-2	.	CASSFSGTGGGYGYTF	TGTGCCAGCAGCTTTTCAGGGACAGGGGGCGGTTATGGCTACACCTTC
13	TRBD2	TRBV20-1	TRBJ2-7	.	CSAVGEGPYEQYF	TGCAGTGCGGTGGGGGAGGGTCCCTACGAGCAGTACTTC
15	TRBD2	TRBV5-1	TRBJ2-1	.	CASSLVGGGAWEQFF	TGCGCCAGCAGCTTGGTCGGCGGGGGGGCCTGGGAGCAGTTCTTC
12	TRBD1	TRBV18	TRBJ1-2	many	CASLRTGGGYTF	TGTGCCAGCCTACGGACAGGGGGTGGCTACACCTTC
15	TRBD2	TRBV4-2	TRBJ2-1	few	CASSQLAGAYNEQFF	TGTGCCAGCAGCCAACTAGCGGGTGCCTACAATGAGCAGTTCTTC
14	.	TRBV4-1	TRBJ2-3	few	CASSQDTNTDTQYF	TGCGCCAGCAGCCAAGATACTAACACAGATACGCAGTATTTT
16	.	TRBV9	TRBJ1-1	.	CASSVGAGRENTEAFF	TGTGCCAGCAGCGTAGGCGCAGGGAGGGAAAACACTGAAGCTTTCTTT
18	TRBD1	TRBV7-2	TRBJ2-1	.	CASSLGATGRGPDNEQFF	TGTGCCAGCAGCTTAGGGGCGACGGGCAGGGGGCCTGACAATGAGCAGTTCTTC
13	.	TRBV6-2/TRBV6-3	TRBJ2-2	many	CASSYTGTGELFF	TGTGCCAGCAGTTACACCGGGACCGGGGAGCTGTTTTTT
15	TRBD1	TRBV6-5	TRBJ2-7	few	CASRKGQASSYEQYF	TGTGCCAGCAGAAAGGGACAGGCGAGCTCCTACGAGCAGTACTTC
14	TRBD1	TRBV5-1	TRBJ2-5	.	CASRTGTGEETQYF	TGCGCCAGCAGGACCGGGACAGGGGAAGAGACCCAGTACTTC
20	.	TRBV6-2/TRBV6-3	TRBJ1-2	.	CASSYSPTSGGFVSNYGYTF	TGTGCCAGCAGTTACTCGCCTACCTCGGGGGGATTCGTTTCTAACTATGGCTACACCTTC
15	.	TRBV5-5	TRBJ2-1	.	CASSLGTGVNNEQFF	TGTGCCAGCAGCTTGGGGACGGGGGTGAACAATGAGCAGTTCTTC
15	.	TRBV19	TRBJ2-7	few	CATRSHRARTYEQYF	TGTGCCACTCGATCGCACAGGGCACGGACCTACGAGCAGTACTTC
17	TRBD1	TRBV6-5	TRBJ2-2	.	CASSLSTGTGDPGELFF	TGTGCCAGCAGCTTATCAACCGGGACAGGGGACCCCGGGGAGCTGTTTTTT
16	TRBD2	TRBV24-1	TRBJ2-3	few	CATSGGAGGPTDTQYF	TGTGCCACCAGTGGAGGGGCGGGGGGACCCACAGATACGCAGTATTTT
15	TRBD2	TRBV4-1	TRBJ2-7	.	CASSSLLARSYEQYF	TGCGCCAGCAGCAGCCTACTAGCGAGGTCCTACGAGCAGTACTTC
19	TRBD2	TRBV12-3/TRBV12-4	TRBJ2-1	.	CASSLKGRGLAGVYREQFF	TGTGCCAGCAGTTTAAAAGGAAGGGGACTAGCGGGAGTGTACAGAGAGCAGTTCTTC
15	TRBD2	TRBV6-2/TRBV6-3	TRBJ2-3	.	CASKGTSGIADTQYF	TGTGCCAGCAAAGGGACTAGCGGGATCGCAGATACGCAGTATTTT
15	.	TRBV7-2	TRBJ1-2	many	CASSLVSAGLGGYTF	TGTGCCAGCAGCTTAGTATCGGCAGGGTTGGGGGGCTACACCTTC
14	.	TRBV5-1	TRBJ2-1	few	CASSLNGGRDEQFF	TGCGCCAGCAGCTTGAACGGGGGGCGAGATGAGCAGTTCTTC